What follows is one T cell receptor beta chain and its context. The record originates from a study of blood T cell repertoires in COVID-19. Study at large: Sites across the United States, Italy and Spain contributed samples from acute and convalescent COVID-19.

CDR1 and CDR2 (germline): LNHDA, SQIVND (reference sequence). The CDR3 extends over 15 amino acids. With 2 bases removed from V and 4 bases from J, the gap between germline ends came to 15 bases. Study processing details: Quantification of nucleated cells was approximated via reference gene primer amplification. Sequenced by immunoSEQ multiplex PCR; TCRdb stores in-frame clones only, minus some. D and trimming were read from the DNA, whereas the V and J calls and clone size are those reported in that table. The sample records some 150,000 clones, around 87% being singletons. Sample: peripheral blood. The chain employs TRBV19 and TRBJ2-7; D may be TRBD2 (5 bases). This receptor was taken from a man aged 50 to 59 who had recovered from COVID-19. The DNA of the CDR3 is TGTGCCAGTAGTATAAGGGCAGTCTGGGAGTACGAGCAGTACTTC. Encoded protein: CASSIRAVWEYEQYF. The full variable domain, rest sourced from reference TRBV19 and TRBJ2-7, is DGGITQSPKYLFRKEGQNVTLSCEQNLNHDAMYWYRQDPGQGLRLIYYSQIVNDFQKGDIAEGYSVSREKKESFPLTVTSAQKNPTAFYLCASSIRAVWEYEQYFGPGTRLTVT.